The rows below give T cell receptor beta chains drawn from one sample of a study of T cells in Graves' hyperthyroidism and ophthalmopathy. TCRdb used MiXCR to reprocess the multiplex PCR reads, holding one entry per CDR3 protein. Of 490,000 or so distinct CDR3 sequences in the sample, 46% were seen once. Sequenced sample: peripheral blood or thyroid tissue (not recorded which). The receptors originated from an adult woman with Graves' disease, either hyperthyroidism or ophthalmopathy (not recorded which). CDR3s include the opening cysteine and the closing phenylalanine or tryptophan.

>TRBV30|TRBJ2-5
CAWAGDLFRETQYF
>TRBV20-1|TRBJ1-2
CSAKGQGDYGYTF
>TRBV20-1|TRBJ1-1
CSLPRIRSMNTEAFF
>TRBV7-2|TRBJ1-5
CASSFWDSNQPQHF
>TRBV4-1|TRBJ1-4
CASSQGEGDRDEKLFF
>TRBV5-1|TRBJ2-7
CASSTGPTSSYEQYF
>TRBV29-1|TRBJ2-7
CSVAGGPVSYEQYF
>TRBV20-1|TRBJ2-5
CSASRRQGAQYF
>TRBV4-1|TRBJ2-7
CASSRDETYEQYF
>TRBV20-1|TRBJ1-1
CSASPKGRIGTEAFF
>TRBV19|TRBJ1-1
CASSPDRVDFTEAFF
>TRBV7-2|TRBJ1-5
CASSLDTVNQPQHF
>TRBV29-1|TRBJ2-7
CSVRPGTSGSSEQYF
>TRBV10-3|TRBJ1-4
CAISEPQGEKLFF
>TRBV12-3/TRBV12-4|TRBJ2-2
CASSLAETNTGELFF
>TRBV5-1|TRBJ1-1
CASSLESPGVSTEAFF
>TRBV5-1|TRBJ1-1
CASSLEGYNTEAFF
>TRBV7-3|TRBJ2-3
CASSLRSLDSYTDTQYF
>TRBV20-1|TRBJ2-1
CSARPTIAGGYNEQFF
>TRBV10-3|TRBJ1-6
CAIRDAGWGVNSPLHF
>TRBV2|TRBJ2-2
CASRPSGLDSTGELFF
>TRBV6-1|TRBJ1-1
CASSEVQGATEAFF
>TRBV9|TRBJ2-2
CASSVELARTGELFF
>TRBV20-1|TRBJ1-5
CSAMMLLNPNQPQHF
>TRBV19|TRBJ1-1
CASTEESTEAFF
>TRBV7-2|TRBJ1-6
CASSLVAGNSPLHF
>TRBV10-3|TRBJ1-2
CAISRQGNYGYTF
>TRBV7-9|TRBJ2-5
CASSPQREGLLGETQYF
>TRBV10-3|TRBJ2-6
CAISESAGTGTGANVLTF
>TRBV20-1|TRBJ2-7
CSAPTSGGASYEQYF
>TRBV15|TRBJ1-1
CATSPTLGGETTEAFF
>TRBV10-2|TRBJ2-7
CASSEFFAGGDEQYF
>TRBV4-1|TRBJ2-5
CASSQEREQTQYF
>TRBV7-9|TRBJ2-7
CASSLQGAKHEQYF
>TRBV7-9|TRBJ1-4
CASSEPGGKPEHEKLFF
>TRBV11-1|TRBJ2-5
CASSLERERETQYF
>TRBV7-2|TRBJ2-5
CASSPMLGPETQYF
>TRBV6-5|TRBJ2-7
CASSQTGGGGYEQYF
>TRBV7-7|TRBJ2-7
CASSPHPGYEQYF
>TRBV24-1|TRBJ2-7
CATSATGTAYEQYF
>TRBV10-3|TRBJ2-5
CAIRGTSAGEETQYF
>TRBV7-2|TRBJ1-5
CASSLGTEQPQHF
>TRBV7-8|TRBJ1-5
CASSSSGGTGSQPQHF
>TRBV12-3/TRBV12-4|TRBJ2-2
CASSFPGLAFTGELFF
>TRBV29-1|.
CSALGTSRGDNEQFF
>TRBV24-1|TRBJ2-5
CATSTGAPETQYF
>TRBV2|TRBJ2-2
CASSGQGTTGELFF
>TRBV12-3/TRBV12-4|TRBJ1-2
CASTTMDRAGYTF
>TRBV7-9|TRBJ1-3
CASSSRQGQSGNTIYF
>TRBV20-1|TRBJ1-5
CSARGVGGGRRSNQPQHF
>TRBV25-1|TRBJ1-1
CASSVAQNAEAFF
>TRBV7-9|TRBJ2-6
CASSPTGSSSGANVLTF
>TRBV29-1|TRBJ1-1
CSVGTGPGAEAFF
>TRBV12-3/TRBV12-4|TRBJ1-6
CASRLGYNSPLHF
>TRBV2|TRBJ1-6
CASTEDSSNSPLHF
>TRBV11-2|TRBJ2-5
CASSLGAGAETQYF
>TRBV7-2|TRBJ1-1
CATRYRSNTEAFF
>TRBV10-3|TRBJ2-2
CAISESSGGSTGELFF
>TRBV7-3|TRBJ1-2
CASSLFGGLNYGYTF